A selection of T cell receptor beta chains follows, all from one sample in a study of cytomegalovirus exposure and HLA in healthy donors. Clones were sequenced by immunoSEQ multiplex PCR, and TCRdb holds only the in-frame ones, with some missing. The sample shows more than 100,000 clones, 78% of them seen only once. What was sequenced was PBMCs. These receptors originate from a woman aged 18-35 years in good health and CMV-seronegative. CDR3s include the opening cysteine and the closing phenylalanine or tryptophan. Fields, in order: clone size, D gene, J gene, V gene, CDR3 protein, CDR3 DNA. The D gene is left open where the match is weak. Size is stated for part of the rows, as once, few or many counts, or as a class when the clone is expanded.

-,-,TRBJ1-1,TRBV7-9,CASSSRGGVGTEAFF,TGTGCCAGCAGCTCCCGGGGAGGGGTAGGAACTGAAGCTTTCTTT
-,-,TRBJ2-7,TRBV4-1,CASSQDYGTPSEQYF,TGCGCCAGCAGCCAAGATTATGGGACTCCCTCCGAGCAGTACTTC
-,-,TRBJ2-7,TRBV7-8,CASSRSLSGGEQYF,TGTGCCAGCAGCCGTTCACTTTCAGGTGGCGAGCAGTACTTC
-,-,TRBJ1-2,TRBV5-1,CASSLNGLLEIGYTF,TGCGCCAGCAGCTTGAATGGGCTCCTTGAGATTGGCTACACCTTC
-,TRBD1,TRBJ2-2,TRBV19,CASRKDRETGGELFF,TGTGCCAGTAGAAAGGACAGGGAAACCGGCGGGGAGCTGTTTTTT
-,TRBD2,TRBJ2-7,TRBV14,CASSQDGRAFPRQQYF,TGTGCCAGCAGCCAAGACGGGAGGGCTTTTCCTAGGCAGCAGTACTTC
-,TRBD1,TRBJ1-5,TRBV30,CAWSRDSFNQPQHF,TGTGCCTGGAGCCGGGACAGTTTTAATCAGCCCCAGCATTTT
-,-,TRBJ1-2,TRBV19,CASSIVNGYTF,TGTGCCAGTAGTATTGTTAATGGCTACACCTTC
few,-,TRBJ1-2,TRBV18,CASSPDADYGYTF,TGTGCCAGCTCCCCAGACGCGGACTATGGCTACACCTTC
-,-,TRBJ2-7,TRBV5-4,CASSPDQEAEQYF,TGTGCCAGCAGTCCGGACCAGGAGGCCGAGCAGTACTTC
-,-,TRBJ1-1,TRBV7-9,CSSSWGGIEAFF,TGTTCCAGCAGCTGGGGAGGGATTGAAGCTTTCTTT
-,-,TRBJ2-7,TRBV5-3,CARSKRCRLCEQYF,TGTGCCAGAAGCAAGCGGTGTAGGTTATGCGAGCAGTACTTC
-,TRBD1,TRBJ1-1,TRBV19,CASSGKTGGDTEAFF,TGTGCCAGTAGTGGGAAGACAGGGGGGGATACTGAAGCTTTCTTT
few,-,TRBJ2-3,TRBV6-4,CASSIGDTQYF,TGTGCCAGCAGTATCGGGGATACGCAGTATTTT
-,-,TRBJ2-7,TRBV10-1,CASTTSTDDFYEQYF,TGCGCCAGCACCACGTCGACAGACGACTTCTACGAGCAGTACTTC
once,-,TRBJ2-3,TRBV29-1,CSVALPLLHTQYF,TGCAGCGTCGCCCTCCCGCTACTCCATACGCAGTATTTT
-,TRBD2,TRBJ2-1,TRBV7-2,CASSLWASGYNEQFF,TGTGCCAGCAGCTTATGGGCTAGCGGTTACAATGAGCAGTTCTTC
-,-,TRBJ1-6,TRBV30,CAWSMTGSYNSPLHF,TGTGCCTGGAGTATGACAGGCTCCTATAATTCACCCCTCCACTTT
-,TRBD1,TRBJ2-4,TRBV5-6,CASSLPGQGDIQYF,TGTGCCAGCAGCTTGCCGGGACAGGGAGACATTCAGTACTTC
-,TRBD1,TRBJ2-7,TRBV2,CASKGGWEQYF,TGTGCCAGCAAAGGGGGCTGGGAGCAGTACTTC
-,-,TRBJ1-2,TRBV6-5,CASTPGDTANYGYTF,TGTGCCAGCACCCCCGGGGACACAGCTAACTATGGCTACACCTTC
once,TRBD2,TRBJ2-1,TRBV29-1,CSCNSGGEQFF,TGCAGCTGTAATAGCGGGGGGGAGCAGTTCTTC
-,-,TRBJ1-1,TRBV19,CASSISDRGETEAFF,TGTGCCAGTAGTATATCAGACAGAGGCGAAACTGAAGCTTTCTTT
-,TRBD1,TRBJ1-1,TRBV6-1,CASSSRGPAFF,TGTGCCAGCAGTTCGAGGGGGCCAGCTTTCTTT
-,-,TRBJ2-6,TRBV6-4,CASSTTSSGANVLTF,TGTGCCAGCAGTACGACAAGCTCTGGGGCCAACGTCCTGACTTTC
few,TRBD2,TRBJ2-1,TRBV6-1,CASSEILAENSQFF,TGTGCCAGCAGTGAAATCCTAGCGGAGAATTCGCAGTTCTTC
-,TRBD1,TRBJ1-5,TRBV30,CAWSAGTVNQPQHF,TGTGCCTGGAGTGCCGGGACAGTCAATCAGCCCCAGCATTTT
once,TRBD2,TRBJ2-3,TRBV6-1,CASSEAGGEYF,TGTGCCAGCAGTGAAGCGGGGGGGGAGTATTTT
-,TRBD1,TRBJ1-1,TRBV5-1,CASRIGTGGGYTEAFF,TGCGCCAGCCGCATTGGGACAGGGGGAGGGTACACTGAAGCTTTCTTT
-,TRBD2,TRBJ2-3,TRBV5-1,CASRPGLVDTQYF,TGCGCCAGCAGGCCGGGACTAGTAGATACGCAGTATTTT
-,-,TRBJ2-7,TRBV10-1,CASSVSSYEQYF,TGCGCCAGCAGTGTGAGCTCCTACGAGCAGTACTTC
-,-,TRBJ1-6,TRBV30,CAWSVPDTGPGWPLHF,TGTGCCTGGAGTGTACCGGACACCGGCCCCGGGTGGCCCCTCCACTTT
-,TRBD1,TRBJ2-1,TRBV25-1,CASSGRYRGQQFF,TGTGCCAGCAGTGGCCGATACAGGGGGCAGCAGTTCTTC
-,-,TRBJ1-5,TRBV25-1,CASSELGEIQPQHF,TGTGCCAGCAGTGAATTAGGGGAAATTCAGCCCCAGCATTTT
-,TRBD2,TRBJ2-1,TRBV27,CASGTSGRASYNEQFF,TGTGCCAGTGGGACTAGCGGGAGGGCCTCCTACAATGAGCAGTTCTTC
-,TRBD2,TRBJ2-4,TRBV2,CASKPSGAVGIQYF,TGTGCCAGCAAACCTAGCGGGGCGGTGGGCATTCAGTACTTC
-,-,TRBJ2-2,TRBV29-1,CSVEGSLYTGELFF,TGCAGCGTTGAAGGTAGCCTTTACACCGGGGAGCTGTTTTTT
-,TRBD2,TRBJ2-7,TRBV7-9,CASSYSGRAVKQYF,TGTGCCAGCAGCTATAGCGGGAGGGCCGTTAAGCAGTACTTC
-,-,TRBJ2-5,TRBV14,CASSQPWRVGWGPQYF,TGTGCCAGCAGCCAACCTTGGCGGGTGGGTTGGGGGCCCCAGTACTTC
-,TRBD1,TRBJ1-4,TRBV29-1,CSVTSGQGGKELFF,TGCAGCGTGACGAGCGGACAGGGAGGGAAAGAACTGTTTTTT
-,TRBD1,TRBJ1-2,TRBV10-3,CAISEQGYGYTF,TGTGCCATCAGTGAACAGGGGTATGGCTACACCTTC
-,-,TRBJ2-1,TRBV6-1,CASRPPGNYEQFF,TGTGCCAGCAGACCCCCAGGGAACTATGAGCAGTTCTTC
-,-,TRBJ1-1,TRBV30,CAWSPPHRDTEAFF,TGTGCCTGGAGTCCCCCCCACAGGGACACTGAAGCTTTCTTT
once,-,TRBJ2-1,TRBV10-1,CASSEGLTYNEQFF,TGCGCCAGCAGTGAAGGACTCACGTACAATGAGCAGTTCTTC